The 31 T cell receptor beta chains listed next were all sequenced from one sample in a study of OX40 agonist ivuxolimab in advanced cancers. The assay was immunoSEQ multiplex PCR, and TCRdb's table has in-frame clones only and misses some. The table shows some 66,000 clones, with around 83% occurring only once. The sample here was CD4+ or CD8+ T cells sorted from blood, taken in a trial of the OX40 agonist ivuxolimab. The source of these receptors is an adult with an advanced solid tumor such as melanoma, head and neck, liver or kidney cancer.

The rearrangement links TRBV19 to TRBJ2-7; 12 nucleotides align to TRBD1. The V and J ends lost 7 bases and 3 bases, in that order; junction bases with no gene match: 10. CDR3 length: 16 residues. CDR1 is LNHDA and CDR2 is SQIVND in the germline V gene (reference sequence). The CDR3 here is CASNPAGTGGIYEQYF. The CDR3 DNA reads TGTGCCAGTAACCCGGCTGGGACAGGGGGCATCTACGAGCAGTACTTC.

The rearrangement uses TRBV18 and TRBJ1-1; weak D call: TRBD1 (6 bases). With 5 bases removed from V and 7 bases from J, the gap between germline ends came to 11 bases. Germline V lookup: CDR1 KGHSH, CDR2 LQKENI. The CDR3 covers 12 residues. The chain's CDR3 is CASSNRQDEAFF. The CDR3 DNA is TGTGCCAGCTCAAATCGACAGGATGAAGCTTTCTTT.

J is TRBJ2-5 and V is TRBV28; 8 bases map to TRBD1. The junction had 15 bases not matched to a gene; V was cut back by 4 bases and J by 5 bases. CDR3 length: 17 amino acids. In germline, CDR1 is MDHEN, CDR2 SYDVKM. Here the CDR3 DNA reads TGTGCCAGCAGTTCGCGTAACGGACAGGGCAACAAGGAGACCCAGTACTTC. It translates to CASSSRNGQGNKETQYF.

This clone has just a few counts. J is TRBJ2-3 and V is TRBV5-6; no definite D call. The length of the CDR3 is 11 residues. CDR1 SGHDT and CDR2 YYEEEE come from the germline V gene. The V and J ends lost 4 bases and 8 bases respectively, with 8 bases between them. The CDR3 region is CASSGRGTQYF. The CDR3 bases are TGTGCCAGCAGCGGCCGCGGTACGCAGTATTTT.

The V gene is TRBV30, the J gene TRBJ1-4; no reliable D call. V lost 1 base and J lost 7, with 10 bases in between. The CDR3 totals 13 residues. Germline V CDR1 and CDR2: GTSNPN, SVGIG (reference sequence). CDR3 protein: CAWSDVGSEKLFF. The CDR3 bases are TGTGCCTGGAGTGACGTGGGCAGTGAAAAACTGTTTTTT.

CDR3: CASRREAYEQYF. The DNA for the CDR3 is TGCGCCAGCAGAAGAGAAGCCTACGAGCAGTACTTC. The chain uses TRBV5-1 and TRBJ2-7; D call uncertain. Germline CDR1 and CDR2: SGHRS and YFSETQ. V lost 5 bases and J 2 bases, leaving 8 bases between the germline ends. The CDR3 is 12 residues long.

The chain uses TRBV7-9 and TRBJ2-2; TRBD1 matches 7 bases. Germline V gives CDR1 SEHNR, CDR2 FQNEAQ (reference sequence). With V trimmed by 2 bases and J by 3 bases, 6 bases remained unmatched. The CDR3 covers 16 residues. In nucleotides, the CDR3 is TGTGCCAGCAGCTTAATTGGACAGGTACACACCGGGGAGCTGTTTTTT. This sequence encodes CASSLIGQVHTGELFF.

This chain uses TRBV10-3 with TRBJ2-6; D not certain. The germline V gene encodes CDR1 ENHRY and CDR2 SYGVKD. The CDR3 length is 16 residues. The germline V and J ends were trimmed by 0 bases and 0 bases, with 6 bases remaining between them. DNA for the CDR3: TGTGCCATCAGTGAGTCGTTGTCCTCTGGGGCCAACGTCCTGACTTTC. Residues: CAISESLSSGANVLTF.

This rearrangement joins TRBV5-6 to TRBJ1-1; D may be TRBD1 (5 bases). Deletions cut 4 bases from V and 4 bases from J, with 14 bases between. Germline loops: CDR1 SGHDT, CDR2 YYEEEE. This CDR3 spans 14 amino acids. CDR3 protein: CASSPEGLPTEAFF. The CDR3 coding sequence is TGTGCCAGCAGCCCTGAGGGACTTCCCACTGAAGCTTTCTTT.

This clone was seen a single time. The genes are TRBV6-6 and TRBJ2-2; D remains ambiguous. The germline gives CDR1 MNHNY, CDR2 SVGAGI (reference sequence). The germline V and J ends were trimmed by 8 bases and 1 base, with 5 bases remaining between them. The CDR3 covers 12 residues. CDR3 in DNA: TGTGCCAGCTCAGGGAACACCGGGGAGCTGTTTTTT. Its protein product is CASSGNTGELFF.

J is TRBJ2-3 and V is TRBV28; tentatively, D is TRBD1 or TRBD2 (5 bases each). The CDR3 contains 17 residues. CDR1 MDHEN and CDR2 SYDVKM come from the germline V gene. The germline V and J ends were trimmed by 4 bases and 0 bases, with 17 bases remaining between them. The CDR3 reads CASSSPLLRGSTDTQYF. In DNA, the CDR3 is TGTGCCAGCAGTTCCCCTCTTTTGAGGGGTAGCACAGATACGCAGTATTTT. The full variable domain, completed using reference TRBV28 and TRBJ2-3, is DVKVTQSSRYLVKRTGEKVFLECVQDMDHENMFWYRQDPGLGLRLIYFSYDVKMKEKGDIPEGYSVSREKKERFSLILESASTNQTSMYLCASSSPLLRGSTDTQYFGPGTRLTVL.

The chain joins TRBV7-2 to TRBJ2-2; 7 nucleotides line up with TRBD2. CDR3 length equals 16 residues. V dropped 0 bases and J dropped 4; count of bases not matched to a gene: 5. Germline CDR1 SGHTA, CDR2 FQGNSA. In nucleotides, the CDR3 is TGTGCCAGCAGCTTAGCAGCGGGGTCGGTCACCGGGGAGCTGTTTTTT. Its translation is CASSLAAGSVTGELFF.

V is TRBV7-9 and J is TRBJ1-4; 7 bases agree with TRBD1. This CDR3 spans 17 amino acids. V dropped 3 bases and J dropped 5; count of bases not matched to a gene: 12. Germline V CDR1 and CDR2: SEHNR, FQNEAQ (reference sequence). This chain's CDR3 is CASSFPTGRGLNEKLFF. The CDR3 bases are TGTGCCAGCAGCTTCCCGACAGGGAGGGGATTGAATGAAAAACTGTTTTTT.

This sequence joins TRBV10-3 and TRBJ2-1, with 7 bases that match TRBD2. The J segment lost 0 bases and the V segment lost 7 bases, leaving 9 bases of the junction unmatched. Germline V gene sequence: CDR1 ENHRY, CDR2 SYGVKD. CDR3 length equals 16 residues. The CDR3 loop is CAITPSGRYSYNEQFF. DNA for the CDR3: TGTGCCATCACGCCTAGCGGACGCTACTCCTACAATGAGCAGTTCTTC.

The V gene is TRBV6-5, the J gene TRBJ2-7; TRBD1 matches 7 bases. Germline V gene sequence: CDR1 MNHEY, CDR2 SVGAGI. The CDR3 runs 13 residues. V shed 10 bases, J shed 0 bases, and the junction held 6 bases outside the gene matches. The CDR3 DNA is TGTGCCATCCGGGACAGCAGCTCCTACGAGCAGTACTTC. It yields the protein CAIRDSSSYEQYF.

CDR3 region: CASSLEKIRSGKGFYEQYF. The DNA for the CDR3 is TGTGCCAGCAGCTTAGAGAAGATCAGGAGCGGGAAAGGTTTCTACGAGCAGTACTTC. This chain links TRBV11-3 with TRBJ2-7, with 7 bases that match TRBD2. V lost 0 bases to trimming and J lost 3 bases; unmatched junction nucleotides: 17. Germline CDR1 is SGHNT and CDR2 is YENEEA. The CDR3 loop spans 19 amino acids. Drawing the rest from reference TRBV11-3 and TRBJ2-7, the complete variable domain is EAGVVQSPRYKIIEKKQPVAFWCNPISGHNTLYWYLQNLGQGPELLIRYENEEAVDDSQLPKDRFSAERLKGVDSTLKIQPAELGDSAVYLCASSLEKIRSGKGFYEQYFGPGTRLTVT.

CDR3 coding DNA: TGTGCCAGCAGCGTAGTAGACAGTCCTTCCGGTGGCTACACCTTC. Its protein is CASSVVDSPSGGYTF. V and J are TRBV9 and TRBJ1-2; a possible D gene is TRBD1 (5 bases). V was shortened by 0 bases and J by 7 bases, with 16 bases between the two germline ends. Germline lookup yields CDR1 SGDLS and CDR2 YYNGEE. The CDR3 covers 15 residues.

This chain uses TRBV28 with TRBJ1-2; D gene ambiguous. Germline CDR1 reads MDHEN; CDR2 reads SYDVKM. This CDR3 has 12 residues. The germline V and J ends were trimmed by 5 bases and 7 bases, with 11 bases remaining between them. This chain's CDR3 is CASSRDFFGYTF. The CDR3 bases are TGTGCCAGCAGTCGCGACTTCTTTGGCTACACCTTC.

The chain carries TRBV7-2 and TRBJ2-3; D remains unclear. Germline V gene sequence: CDR1 SGHTA, CDR2 FQGNSA. The CDR3 spans 12 residues. V dropped 7 bases and J dropped 8 bases, with 13 bases sitting between them. The CDR3, as DNA: TGTGCCAGCACAACGGCTTCGGGTACGCAGTATTTT. Amino acid sequence: CASTTASGTQYF.

The rearrangement uses TRBV7-9 and TRBJ1-2; D is unclear. Trimming pared 5 bases from V and 8 bases from J, leaving 12 bases between. This CDR3 comprises 12 residues. Germline values: CDR1 SEHNR, CDR2 FQNEAQ (reference sequence). CDR3 sequence (DNA): TGTGCCAGCAGCACGGGCGTTCCGGGCTACACCTTC. It specifies CASSTGVPGYTF.

The chain carries TRBV7-2 and TRBJ1-1, with TRBD1 as a possible D gene (5 bases). Germline loops: CDR1 SGHTA, CDR2 FQGNSA. CDR3 length: 13 residues. V lost 1 base and J lost 11, with 14 bases in between. CDR3 protein: CASSLGGGTKAFF. DNA for the CDR3: TGTGCCAGCAGCTTAGGAGGAGGGACTAAGGCTTTCTTT. Full variable domain (missing parts from reference TRBV7-2 and TRBJ1-1): GAGVSQSPSNKVTEKGKDVELRCDPISGHTALYWYRQSLGQGLEFLIYFQGNSAPDKSGLPSDRFSAERTGGSVSTLTIQRTQQEDSAVYLCASSLGGGTKAFFGQGTRLTVV.

The chain employs TRBV6-1 and TRBJ1-1; D remains ambiguous. Germline CDR1 MNHNS, CDR2 SASEGT. The V end lost 10 bases, the J end lost 0 bases, and 12 bases lay between the germline ends. The CDR3 has 13 residues. CDR3 DNA: TGTGCCATCAAGGGAGCATTGAACACTGAAGCTTTCTTT. It is translated as CAIKGALNTEAFF.

The chain couples TRBV4-2 to TRBJ1-4; D perhaps matches TRBD1 (6 bases). This CDR3 is built from 16 residues. The germline gives CDR1 LGHNA, CDR2 YNFKEQ. Deletions cut 1 base from V and 3 bases from J, with 12 bases between. The CDR3, as DNA: TGTGCCAGCAGCCAAGTCCGGGGGCCGCCTAATGAAAAACTGTTTTTT. As protein: CASSQVRGPPNEKLFF.

The chain has TRBV29-1 and TRBJ1-4, with 8 bases fitting TRBD1. Germline V lookup: CDR1 SQVTM, CDR2 ANQGSEA. The length of the CDR3 is 15 residues. The J segment lost 7 bases and the V segment lost 3 bases, leaving 10 bases of the junction unmatched. The CDR3 protein is CSVDLGQGLSEKLFF. The CDR3 DNA reads TGCAGCGTTGATCTCGGACAGGGTTTGAGTGAAAAACTGTTTTTT.

J is TRBJ1-5 and V is TRBV27, with a possible D match to TRBD1 (6 bases). The CDR3 has 16 amino acids. Germline assignment: CDR1 MNHEY and CDR2 SMNVEV (reference sequence). V was clipped by 5 bases and J by 0 bases, with 14 bases between them. CDR3 nucleotides: TGTGCCAGCAGTGCCTCGACAGGTTATAGCAATCAGCCCCAGCATTTT. This encodes CASSASTGYSNQPQHF.

In this sample, this clone turned up once. This chain joins TRBV5-4 and TRBJ1-1, with 8 bases lining up with TRBD1. Germline assignment: CDR1 SGHNT and CDR2 YYREEE (reference sequence). V was clipped by 4 bases and J by 5 bases; unmatched bases: 7. The CDR3 contains 14 residues. The CDR3: CASSLPGQETEAFF. The CDR3 DNA reads as TGTGCCAGCAGCCTACCGGGACAGGAGACTGAAGCTTTCTTT.

V gene TRBV5-1 combines with J gene TRBJ2-7, with TRBD1 identical over 12 bases. Unmatched junction bases numbered 6, after V lost 5 bases and J lost 6 bases. CDR1 is SGHRS and CDR2 is YFSETQ in the germline V gene. This CDR3 comprises 14 residues. The chain's CDR3 is CASRPGQGAGEQYF. The DNA of the CDR3 is TGCGCCAGCAGGCCGGGACAGGGGGCAGGCGAGCAGTACTTC.

The chain has TRBV19 and TRBJ2-2; maybe TRBD1 (5 bases). Trimming cost V 8 bases and J 0 bases, with 7 bases left between them. Germline V CDR1 and CDR2: LNHDA, SQIVND (reference sequence). CDR3 size: 13 residues. CDR3 bases: TGTGCCAGTGCGGACACGAACACCGGGGAGCTGTTTTTT. This sequence encodes CASADTNTGELFF. The full variable domain, rest sourced from reference TRBV19 and TRBJ2-2, is DGGITQSPKYLFRKEGQNVTLSCEQNLNHDAMYWYRQDPGQGLRLIYYSQIVNDFQKGDIAEGYSVSREKKESFPLTVTSAQKNPTAFYLCASADTNTGELFFGEGSRLTVL.

The rearrangement joins TRBV12-5 to TRBJ2-7, with 7 bases identical to TRBD2. Trimming took 3 bases from V and 2 from J; bases not matched to a gene: 7. CDR3 size: 15 residues. Germline lookup yields CDR1 LGHNT and CDR2 FRNRAP. The CDR3 bases are TGTGCTAGTGGTTTTTGGGAAGCGGGAACCTACGAGCAGTACTTC. Translation gives CASGFWEAGTYEQYF.

The chain links TRBV19 to TRBJ1-4; TRBD1 agrees at 7 bases. Germline lookup yields CDR1 LNHDA and CDR2 SQIVND (reference sequence). Trimming removed 10 bases from V and 8 bases from J; junction bases left unmatched: 10. The CDR3 has 13 residues. CDR3: CATQWTGTEKLFF. The CDR3 DNA is TGTGCCACCCAATGGACAGGAACGGAAAAACTGTTTTTT.

The chain is built from TRBV5-4 and TRBJ2-5, with TRBD1 matching over 8 bases. Germline V gene lookup returns CDR1 SGHNT and CDR2 YYREEE (reference sequence). The CDR3 totals 14 residues. The V segment lost 4 bases and the J segment 5 bases; nucleotides outside the gene matches: 7. In DNA form, the CDR3 reads TGTGCCAGCAGCACTCGACAGGGGATGGAGACCCAGTACTTC. Protein sequence: CASSTRQGMETQYF.